This T cell receptor beta chain was sequenced during a study of blood T cells in healthy people across ages. With a J-beta primer mix and a sample-barcoded 5' primer, a second PCR ran about 7 to 12 cycles. Each sample provided no less than 2.5 million CDR3-containing paired-end reads. A single record per CDR3 protein comes from TCRdb applying MiXCR to the 5' RACE reads. The repertoire holds 1.5 million to 2 million distinct CDR3 sequences, with just under 50% as singletons. CDR3 length: 12 residues. Germline CDR1 SGHTA, CDR2 FQGNSA. General study points: Naive T cell percentage showed a strong correlation with TCR beta diversity. The fall in TCR beta diversity per million T cells was roughly linear with age.

Points on this clonotype: Its antigen is not known. The junction departs from the called germline gene at one end, perhaps through a read error.

The chain links TRBV7-2 to TRBJ2-5; D remains ambiguous. The origin of this receptor is a woman in her thirties or forties in good health. Sequenced material: blood. CDR3 sequence: CASSKTVETRYF. In nucleotides, the CDR3 is TGTGCCAGCAGCAAAACAGTGGAGACCCGGTACTTC.